This TCR beta chain was sequenced for a study of T cell responses to AZD1222 COVID-19 vaccine. Study overall: Pooling of second doses given at about 4 or about 12 weeks was done.

TCRdb's table, derived via immunoSEQ multiplex PCR, lists solely in-frame clones and lacks some. The data show about 140,000 clones, under 95% seen once. This clone came up once. V lost 1 base to trimming and J lost 2 bases, with 8 bases between them. CDR3 length equals 14 residues. Germline V gives CDR1 SGHRS, CDR2 YFSETQ. The TCR comes from an adult in good health. This sequence joins TRBV5-1 and TRBJ2-3, with D unclear. The source was peripheral blood, collected on day 0 of AZD1222 vaccination. The CDR3 is CASSLLSDTDTQYF. The CDR3 coding sequence is TGCGCCAGCAGCTTGCTTAGTGACACAGATACGCAGTATTTT.